Listed here are 18 T cell receptor beta chains from one sample, sequenced in a study of beta chain features in type 1 diabetes. cDNA synthesis used the whole RNA isolate, giving expressed TCRB sequences. Sequenced by immunoSEQ multiplex PCR; TCRdb stores in-frame clones only, minus some. In the table there are approximately 300,000 clones, about 10% of which are singletons. Sample: naive CD4+ T cells from blood. Receptor source: a woman in her twenties or thirties in good health.

This clone has only a few counts. V usage is TRBV30 and J usage is TRBJ1-1; D is unresolved. Germline V CDR1 and CDR2: GTSNPN, SVGIG (reference sequence). Trimming stripped 4 bases from V and 1 base from J, with 10 bases between. CDR3 length: 13 amino acids. The CDR3 sequence is CAWIPTGNTEAFF. In DNA, the CDR3 is TGTGCCTGGATCCCGACGGGGAACACTGAAGCTTTCTTT.

This clone was observed a few times. This sequence joins TRBV5-1 and TRBJ2-1; TRBD2 matches 7 bases. The CDR3 spans 15 residues. The V gene end was trimmed by 0 bases and the J gene end by 8 bases; junction bases not matched to a gene: 8. Germline V gene lookup returns CDR1 SGHRS and CDR2 YFSETQ. This CDR3 reads CASSLGDYQYDEQFF. The CDR3 region has the DNA TGCGCCAGCAGCTTGGGGGACTATCAGTACGATGAGCAGTTCTTC.

This clone was observed a handful of times. This chain joins TRBV9 and TRBJ2-7; 11 bases fit TRBD1. Germline-derived CDR1 and CDR2 are SGDLS and YYNGEE. V trimming: 4 bases; J trimming: 5 bases; junction bases outside the gene matches: 8. The CDR3 consists of 15 residues. CDR3 in amino acids: CASSLRTGGLHEQYF. CDR3 DNA: TGTGCCAGCAGCTTAAGGACAGGGGGCCTGCACGAGCAGTACTTC.

This clone appeared a few times. The chain employs TRBV28 and TRBJ1-1; D is perhaps TRBD1 (6 bases). Germline CDR1 reads MDHEN; CDR2 reads SYDVKM. The CDR3 is made up of 15 amino acids. V shed 1 base and J shed 11 bases, with 20 bases lying between them. CDR3 loop: CASSLFQGTIEWAFF. The CDR3 DNA sequence: TGTGCCAGCAGTTTATTTCAGGGGACGATAGAATGGGCTTTCTTT.

The V call is TRBV5-1, the J call TRBJ1-1, with D hard to call. The CDR3 is made up of 13 amino acids. Trimming cost V 2 bases and J 1 base, with 6 bases left between them. The V gene's germline CDR1 is SGHRS and CDR2 YFSETQ. CDR3 DNA: TGCGCCAGCAGCTTAACAAAGAACACTGAAGCTTTCTTT. Protein: CASSLTKNTEAFF.

The chain employs TRBV2 and TRBJ1-1; 7 nucleotides line up with TRBD1. In germline, CDR1 is SNHLY, CDR2 FYNNEI. This CDR3 contains 14 residues. V was pared by 6 bases and J by 2 bases, with 6 bases of the junction left unmatched. The CDR3 here is CASSPRTGNTEAFF. CDR3 DNA: TGTGCCAGCAGCCCCCGGACAGGCAACACTGAAGCTTTCTTT.

This clone was observed a handful of times. The gene calls are TRBV7-2 and TRBJ2-1; tentative D call: TRBD2 (5 bases). This CDR3 has 12 amino acids. V was shortened by 5 bases and J by 10 bases, with 12 bases between the two germline ends. Germline values: CDR1 SGHTA, CDR2 FQGNSA. As DNA, the CDR3 is TGTGCCAGCAGCCCACTAGGACGGGAGCAGTTCTTC. This sequence encodes CASSPLGREQFF.

This rearrangement joins TRBV7-2 to TRBJ2-7; 7 nucleotides line up with TRBD2. CDR1 and CDR2 (germline): SGHTA, FQGNSA. The CDR3 length is 14 residues. J gave up 0 bases and V 5 bases, and 4 bases lay outside the gene matches. The CDR3 DNA follows: TGTGCCAGCAGCCCGGGACTACCCTCCTACGAGCAGTACTTC. This encodes CASSPGLPSYEQYF.

V gene TRBV7-2 combines with J gene TRBJ1-1, with D possibly being TRBD1 (5 bases). The CDR3 loop spans 14 amino acids. The V gene lost 3 bases and the J gene lost 1 base, with 9 bases spanning the gap. Germline CDR1 is SGHTA and CDR2 is FQGNSA. The CDR3 spells CASSLDTRNTEAFF. The CDR3 DNA is TGTGCCAGCAGCTTGGACACCCGGAACACTGAAGCTTTCTTT. Based on the CDR3 plus reference TRBV7-2 and TRBJ1-1, the full variable domain is GAGVSQSPSNKVTEKGKDVELRCDPISGHTALYWYRQSLGQGLEFLIYFQGNSAPDKSGLPSDRFSAERTGGSVSTLTIQRTQQEDSAVYLCASSLDTRNTEAFFGQGTRLTVV.

The chain uses TRBV28 and TRBJ2-4; D is perhaps TRBD2 (6 bases). The length of the CDR3 is 13 residues. Germline CDR1 MDHEN, CDR2 SYDVKM. Trimming took off 9 bases at V and 1 base at J, with 10 bases between the two ends. CDR3 in DNA: TGTGCCAGTTTGGAGGGGGCCAAAAACATTCAGTACTTC. It is translated as CASLEGAKNIQYF. Together with reference TRBV28 and TRBJ2-4, the CDR3 gives the full variable domain: DVKVTQSSRYLVKRTGEKVFLECVQDMDHENMFWYRQDPGLGLRLIYFSYDVKMKEKGDIPEGYSVSREKKERFSLILESASTNQTSMYLCASLEGAKNIQYFGAGTRLSVL.

This clone was observed a few times. Other DNA sequences in the same sample also yield this CDR3. Here the CDR3 reads CASSPLDRVDYGYTF. The CDR3 DNA reads as TGTGCCAGCTCACCACTTGACAGGGTGGACTATGGCTACACCTTC. The V call is TRBV18, the J call TRBJ1-2; TRBD1 aligns across 7 bases. V dropped 1 base and J dropped 3; count of bases not matched to a gene: 5. This CDR3 has 15 residues. Germline V lookup: CDR1 KGHSH, CDR2 LQKENI.

This clone has just a few counts. The chain combines TRBV18 with TRBJ2-4, with 9 bases aligning to TRBD1. Trimming cost V 5 bases and J 0 bases; bases outside gene matches: 2. CDR3 length: 15 amino acids. The germline gives CDR1 KGHSH, CDR2 LQKENI. In nucleotides, the CDR3 is TGTGCCAGCTCAGGGGACAGGGTAGCCAAAAACATTCAGTACTTC. Translating it yields CASSGDRVAKNIQYF.

The V and J genes are TRBV4-1 and TRBJ2-3, with 9 bases aligning to TRBD2. This CDR3 is 19 amino acids long. With V trimmed by 4 bases and J by 0 bases, 14 bases remained unmatched. The germline CDR1 and CDR2 sequences are MGHRA and YSYEKL. The DNA for the CDR3 is TGCGCCAGCAGCCCTCTGATCTTAGCGGGAGCTGATAGCACAGATACGCAGTATTTT. It encodes CASSPLILAGADSTDTQYF.

The rearrangement uses TRBV6-5 and TRBJ1-5, with D perhaps TRBD1 (6 bases). Germline V gene sequence: CDR1 MNHEY, CDR2 SVGAGI. There are 15 residues in the CDR3. V lost 5 bases and J 3 bases, leaving 14 bases between the germline ends. CDR3 nucleotides: TGTGCCAGCAGTCTATCCCAGGGGACCAATCAGCCCCAGCATTTT. It encodes CASSLSQGTNQPQHF.

The rearrangement uses TRBV28 and TRBJ1-1; D unclear. This CDR3 region has 13 residues. V was clipped by 6 bases and J by 7 bases, with 15 bases between them. CDR1 and CDR2 (germline): MDHEN, SYDVKM. Written as DNA, the CDR3 is TGTGCCAGCAGCCCGTTGGTTCGGGTTGAAGCTTTCTTT. This translates into CASSPLVRVEAFF.

This rearrangement joins TRBV28 to TRBJ1-5; D is perhaps TRBD1 (5 bases). Germline V CDR1 and CDR2: MDHEN, SYDVKM. Deletions cut 7 bases from V and 1 base from J, with 17 bases between. The CDR3 totals 16 residues. The CDR3 region has the DNA TGTGCCAGCATGCCCGCGGGGGAGGGGAGCAATCAGCCCCAGCATTTT. Residues: CASMPAGEGSNQPQHF.

This clone was detected only a few times. The chain carries TRBV23-1 and TRBJ1-1; a possible D gene is TRBD1 (6 bases). Being an ORF, TRBV23-1 has a function that is uncertain. The V gene lost 4 bases and the J gene lost 4 bases, with 16 bases spanning the gap. This CDR3 comprises 15 residues. The CDR3 sequence: CASSRYRALGTEAFF. The CDR3 DNA reads TGCGCCAGCAGTCGGTACAGGGCTCTTGGCACTGAAGCTTTCTTT.

This chain uses TRBV28 with TRBJ2-7, with 10 bases matching TRBD1. The junction had 7 bases not matched to a gene; V was cut back by 6 bases and J by 2 bases. Germline lookup yields CDR1 MDHEN and CDR2 SYDVKM. There are 15 residues in the CDR3. CDR3 sequence reads: CASRPPGTGAYEQYF. CDR3 sequence (DNA): TGTGCCAGCAGACCTCCCGGGACAGGGGCCTACGAGCAGTACTTC.